The TCR beta chain under discussion was sequenced for a study of a mutant IDH1 vaccine in newly diagnosed glioma. Overall study findings and caveats: Changes in top peripheral clonotypes did not appear linked to pseudoprogression.

Data came from immunoSEQ multiplex PCR; TCRdb stores just in-frame clones and leaves some out. The data show 90,000 to 100,000 clones, over 85% seen once. Germline CDR1 MNHEY, CDR2 SVGAGI. Trimming stripped 5 bases from V and 2 bases from J, with 4 bases between. The CDR3 extends over 11 amino acids. Time point meaning: baseline, week 1 (first vaccination visit). As for treatment: pre-vaccination baseline after standard-of-care therapy. With respect to this clone: Its antigen remains unknown.

The receptor's source is a woman aged 45-65 years with glioma. This sample comprised PBMCs, obtained from a glioma patient treated with radiotherapy, temozolomide or both. The gene calls are TRBV6-5 and TRBJ2-7, with D uncertain. The CDR3 nucleotides are TGTGCCAGCAGTACCCCCTACGAGCAGTACTTC. Amino acid sequence: CASSTPYEQYF.